One sample yielded the 15 T cell receptor beta chains listed below, sequenced in a study of Graves' ophthalmopathy and Graves' hyperthyroidism. Transcripts of RNA were the source for amplifying TCR beta CDR3 regions. RT-PCR was first run with HTBI primers, then multiplex PCR in a second round. TCRdb analysed the multiplex PCR reads with MiXCR anew, one entry per CDR3 protein. The repertoire holds 1 million to 1.3 million distinct CDR3 sequences, with about two fifths as singletons. Sequencing was performed on peripheral blood or thyroid tissue (not recorded which). The receptors here all came from an adult man with Graves' hyperthyroidism.

This clonotype was recorded at least ten times. The V call is TRBV29-1, the J call TRBJ1-5; D call uncertain. This CDR3 spans 13 amino acids. Trimming took off 4 bases at V and 0 bases at J, with 7 bases between the two ends. Germline lookup yields CDR1 SQVTM and CDR2 ANQGSEA. CDR3 coding DNA: TGCAGCGTTGGAGAAAATAGCAATCAGCCCCAGCATTTT. Translation: CSVGENSNQPQHF.

The V gene is TRBV4-1, the J gene TRBJ1-1, with 7 nucleotides matching TRBD1. The CDR3 spans 15 residues. After removal of 4 bases from V and 1 base from J, the junction contained 6 bases not matched to a gene. Per germline, CDR1 MGHRA and CDR2 YSYEKL. CDR3 sequence: CASSPSDRWNTEAFF. The CDR3 DNA reads as TGCGCCAGCAGCCCTTCGGACAGGTGGAACACTGAAGCTTTCTTT.

This clonotype was seen repeatedly, ten times or more. The V and J genes are TRBV19 and TRBJ2-2, with 8 nucleotides matching TRBD2. The germline CDR1 and CDR2 sequences are LNHDA and SQIVND (reference sequence). This CDR3 has 16 residues. J lost 4 bases, V lost 5 bases, and 9 bases had no gene match. In DNA form, the CDR3 reads TGTGCCAGTAGTGGCCGGGAGGGCCGGGTCACCGGGGAGCTGTTTTTT. Translating gives CASSGREGRVTGELFF.

CDR3 loop: CASSREVTYF. As DNA, the CDR3 is TGTGCCAGCAGCAGAGAGGTGACGTACTTC. The chain carries TRBV7-9 and TRBJ2-7; no reliable D call. Germline CDR1 is SEHNR and CDR2 is FQNEAQ (reference sequence). The CDR3 has 10 amino acids. Trimming removed 5 bases at V and 12 bases at J, with 11 bases between.

This clonotype was counted many times. This chain connects TRBV14 to TRBJ1-3; no firm D call. The V and J ends lost 1 base and 10 bases respectively, with 5 bases between them. There are 11 residues in the CDR3. Germline assignment: CDR1 SGHDN and CDR2 FVKESK. DNA for the CDR3: TGTGCCAGCAGCCAAGCGCGGACCATATATTTT. It is translated as CASSQARTIYF. Based on the CDR3 plus reference TRBV14 and TRBJ1-3, the full variable domain is EAGVTQFPSHSVIEKGQTVTLRCDPISGHDNLYWYRRVMGKEIKFLLHFVKESKQDESGMPNNRFLAERTGGTYSTLKVQPAELEDSGVYFCASSQARTIYFGEGSWLTVV.

In its sample, this clonotype was seen many times. This chain joins TRBV20-1 and TRBJ2-7; possible D gene TRBD1, 6 bases. Germline values: CDR1 DFQATT, CDR2 SNEGSKA (reference sequence). The germline V and J ends were trimmed by 1 base and 3 bases, with 19 bases remaining between them. The CDR3 is 16 residues long. CDR3 protein: CSARALAGASNYEQYF. The CDR3 coding sequence is TGCAGTGCTAGAGCTTTAGCAGGGGCGAGTAACTACGAGCAGTACTTC.

The chain links TRBV9 to TRBJ2-7, with D unresolved. CDR1 SGDLS and CDR2 YYNGEE come from the germline V gene. Between the trimmed V and J ends, which lost 0 bases and 4 bases, there was a span of 14 bases. The CDR3 sequence is 15 residues long. DNA of the CDR3: TGTGCCAGCAGCGTAGGTTTGGCAATAACTTACGAGCAGTACTTC. Translation: CASSVGLAITYEQYF.

The V gene is TRBV6-6, the J gene TRBJ1-3, with 7 bases lining up with TRBD1. The CDR3 consists of 16 residues. The V gene's germline CDR1 is MNHNY and CDR2 SVGAGI (reference sequence). V gave up 6 bases and J gave up 6 bases; unmatched junction bases: 14. CDR3 sequence: CASSLIEGALENTIYF. In DNA, the CDR3 is TGTGCCAGCAGCCTAATAGAGGGGGCGCTAGAAAACACCATATATTTT.

This clonotype has at least ten counts. V usage is TRBV20-1 and J usage is TRBJ1-1, with a tentative D call TRBD1 (5 bases). The CDR3 spans 14 residues. The germline gives CDR1 DFQATT, CDR2 SNEGSKA (reference sequence). V was trimmed by 2 bases and J by 4 bases, leaving 14 bases between them. The CDR3, as DNA: TGCAGTGCTAGACGAGTCGGCCAGGGCACTGAAGCTTTCTTT. As protein: CSARRVGQGTEAFF.

The chain joins TRBV15 to TRBJ2-5, with a tentative D call TRBD2 (6 bases). From germline, CDR1 is LNHNV and CDR2 YYDKDF (reference sequence). The CDR3 is 16 residues long. The V end lost 2 bases, the J end lost 7 bases, and 20 bases lay between the germline ends. As DNA, the CDR3 is TGTGCCACCAGCAGATATGGGGAGGACCTGCGAGGGACCCAGTACTTC. The encoded protein is CATSRYGEDLRGTQYF.

This clonotype appeared many times. The chain links TRBV7-9 to TRBJ2-2; the match to TRBD2 covers 11 bases. The length of the CDR3 is 16 residues. The V segment lost 2 bases and the J segment 6 bases; nucleotides outside the gene matches: 5. Germline V CDR1 and CDR2: SEHNR, FQNEAQ (reference sequence). CDR3 in DNA: TGTGCCAGCAGCTTACCACTAGCGGGAGATTCCGGGGAGCTGTTTTTT. Its protein is CASSLPLAGDSGELFF.

This rearrangement joins TRBV27 to TRBJ2-2, with D perhaps assigned TRBD1 or TRBD2 (5 bases each). V lost 8 bases and J 1 base, leaving 14 bases between the germline ends. This CDR3 comprises 15 residues. The germline gives CDR1 MNHEY, CDR2 SMNVEV (reference sequence). The DNA of the CDR3 is TGTGCCAGCTTGCCGGGGCTTGGGAACACCGGGGAGCTGTTTTTT. This codes for CASLPGLGNTGELFF.

This clonotype has at least ten counts. This rearrangement joins TRBV4-2 to TRBJ1-6, with TRBD1 as a possible D gene (6 bases). Trimming took off 0 bases at V and 15 bases at J, with 24 bases between the two ends. The CDR3 has 17 amino acids. Germline V gene lookup returns CDR1 LGHNA and CDR2 YNFKEQ. CDR3 sequence (DNA): TGTGCCAGCAGCCAAGATCCCCTGGCAGGGGAGTATTCGAACCTCCACTTT. The encoded protein is CASSQDPLAGEYSNLHF.

This clonotype appeared many times. V is TRBV11-2 and J is TRBJ1-3; D uncertain. Between the trimmed V and J ends, which lost 5 bases and 0 bases, there was a span of 8 bases. The CDR3 sequence is 14 residues long. Germline CDR1 reads SGHAT; CDR2 reads FQNNGV. CDR3 DNA: TGTGCCAGCAGCGATACAGTCTCTGGAAACACCATATATTTT. The encoded protein is CASSDTVSGNTIYF.

This clonotype was seen at least ten times. The chain uses TRBV2 and TRBJ1-1, with D perhaps matching TRBD1 (5 bases). The CDR3 has 14 residues. Germline lookup yields CDR1 SNHLY and CDR2 FYNNEI. Trimming took off 5 bases at V and 4 bases at J, with 14 bases between the two ends. The CDR3 DNA is TGTGCCAGCAGTCATCCAGGGAACACCACTGAAGCTTTCTTT. It encodes CASSHPGNTTEAFF.